The 27 T cell receptor beta chains presented below share a single source sample, sequenced in a study of blood T cell repertoires in COVID-19. Sequencing used immunoSEQ multiplex PCR; TCRdb keeps in-frame clones, though not all of them. The table shows 250,000 to 350,000 clones, with around 89% occurring only once. The sample comprised peripheral blood. The source is a man aged 30 to 45 with acute or convalescent COVID-19.

The V gene is TRBV5-1, the J gene TRBJ2-2, with D tentatively TRBD2 (5 bases). V lost 3 bases and J 4 bases, leaving 16 bases between the germline ends. This CDR3 contains 16 residues. Germline V lookup: CDR1 SGHRS, CDR2 YFSETQ. In nucleotides, the CDR3 is TGCGCCAGCAGCTCGGATAAGAGCGGCGGCACCGGGGAGCTGTTTTTT. Translation: CASSSDKSGGTGELFF.

The gene calls are TRBV18 and TRBJ1-1; D uncertain. The CDR3 contains 15 residues. Trimming left V 2 bases short and J 1 base short, with 11 bases between. Germline V gene lookup returns CDR1 KGHSH and CDR2 LQKENI. In nucleotides, the CDR3 is TGTGCCAGCTCACCAGGCAGGCTAGCGAACACTGAAGCTTTCTTT. The encoded protein is CASSPGRLANTEAFF.

The gene calls are TRBV6-2 or TRBV6-3 and TRBJ2-1; 12 bases map to TRBD2. CDR3 length equals 17 residues. The germline gives CDR1 MNHEY, CDR2 SVGEGT. The V and J ends lost 2 bases and 7 bases, in that order; junction bases with no gene match: 9. Here the CDR3 reads CASSYAASGRASNEQFF. The CDR3 region has the DNA TGTGCCAGCAGTTACGCGGCTAGCGGGAGGGCCAGTAATGAGCAGTTCTTC.

V is TRBV14 and J is TRBJ2-2, with D tentatively TRBD2 (5 bases). This CDR3 contains 15 residues. Per the germline V gene, CDR1 is SGHDN and CDR2 is FVKESK. Trimming shortened V by 6 bases and J by 7 bases, and 18 bases separated the two germline ends. This chain's CDR3 is CASSHLGRFNGELFF. For the CDR3, the DNA is TGTGCCAGCAGTCACCTGGGGAGATTCAACGGGGAGCTGTTTTTT.

This clone was recorded once. J is TRBJ1-5 and V is TRBV4-1; D not resolved. Germline CDR1 MGHRA, CDR2 YSYEKL. V dropped 1 base and J dropped 11 bases, with 15 bases sitting between them. CDR3 length: 14 residues. This chain's CDR3 is CASSQVQAEWAQHF. The CDR3 DNA reads TGCGCCAGCAGCCAAGTCCAGGCCGAATGGGCCCAGCATTTT.

This clone has a handful of counts. The V gene is TRBV29-1, the J gene TRBJ1-2; 7 nucleotides match TRBD1. This CDR3 comprises 14 residues. Germline values: CDR1 SQVTM, CDR2 ANQGSEA. Unmatched junction bases numbered 8, after V lost 7 bases and J lost 0 bases. The CDR3 loop is CSASGTVSNYGYTF. CDR3 coding DNA: TGCAGCGCTTCGGGGACAGTCTCTAACTATGGCTACACCTTC.

The DNA of the CDR3 is TGCGCCAGCAGTTACCCTGGGGGGGAGAGCTACGAGCAGTACTTC. This encodes CASSYPGGESYEQYF. The chain joins TRBV10-1 to TRBJ2-7, with 7 bases that match TRBD2. The CDR3 has 15 residues. J gave up 3 bases and V 5 bases, and 10 bases lay outside the gene matches. The germline CDR1 and CDR2 sequences are WNHNN and SYGVQD (reference sequence).

This clone was seen a handful of times. The chain carries TRBV18 and TRBJ1-5, with 8 nucleotides matching TRBD1. V lost 4 bases to trimming and J lost 3 bases; unmatched junction nucleotides: 5. Germline assignment: CDR1 KGHSH and CDR2 LQKENI. This CDR3 spans 15 amino acids. CDR3 loop: CASSLVTGANQPQHF. CDR3 sequence (DNA): TGTGCCAGCTCACTTGTGACAGGGGCCAATCAGCCCCAGCATTTT.

The V call is TRBV19, the J call TRBJ1-1; maybe TRBD1 (5 bases). CDR1 is LNHDA, CDR2 SQIVND, per germline (reference sequence). V dropped 10 bases and J dropped 4 bases, with 19 bases sitting between them. The CDR3 runs 14 residues. The CDR3 region is CATSPQGRSTEAFF. The CDR3 nucleotides read TGTGCCACCTCCCCCCAGGGAAGGAGCACTGAAGCTTTCTTT.

This chain links TRBV7-9 with TRBJ2-1; no clear D. The CDR3 is 13 residues long. Per the germline V gene, CDR1 is SEHNR and CDR2 is FQNEAQ (reference sequence). V was shortened by 1 base and J by 7 bases, with 8 bases between the two germline ends. CDR3 region: CASSLVVRNEQFF. For the CDR3, the DNA is TGTGCCAGCAGCTTAGTGGTCCGGAATGAGCAGTTCTTC.

The gene calls are TRBV30 and TRBJ2-7; 7 nucleotides line up with TRBD2. Germline lookup yields CDR1 GTSNPN and CDR2 SVGIG (reference sequence). This CDR3 is 15 amino acids long. The ends lost 3 bases at V and 5 bases at J; junction bases unmatched: 13. CDR3 residues: CAWSRGLGGPNEQYF. Written as DNA, the CDR3 is TGTGCCTGGAGCCGGGGATTGGGAGGGCCTAACGAGCAGTACTTC.

The J gene is TRBJ1-6, the V gene TRBV5-6, with D uncertain. This CDR3 has 13 amino acids. Germline CDR1 reads SGHDT; CDR2 reads YYEEEE. V lost 4 bases and J lost 14, with 16 bases in between. The CDR3 nucleotides read TGTGCCAGCAGCGACACCCTGGCCCTCACCCTCCACTTT. It codes for CASSDTLALTLHF.

The chain is built from TRBV29-1 and TRBJ2-1; 7 nucleotides line up with TRBD1. Trimming took 7 bases from V and 9 from J; bases not matched to a gene: 9. Per germline, CDR1 SQVTM and CDR2 ANQGSEA. The CDR3 has 12 residues. CDR3 sequence: CSGRQGNPEQFF. In nucleotides, the CDR3 is TGCAGCGGCCGACAGGGAAACCCTGAGCAGTTCTTC.

The chain carries TRBV5-6 and TRBJ1-1; perhaps TRBD1 as D (6 bases). Germline V gives CDR1 SGHDT, CDR2 YYEEEE. The CDR3 is made up of 14 amino acids. V lost 4 bases to trimming and J lost 6 bases, with 16 bases between them. In DNA form, the CDR3 reads TGTGCCAGCAGCCTGGGGGGCTGGGTCGCTGAAGCTTTCTTT. Its protein product is CASSLGGWVAEAFF.

The genes are TRBV6-5 and TRBJ2-7; perhaps TRBD1 as D (6 bases). Germline V gene data show CDR1 as MNHEY and CDR2 as SVGAGI. The CDR3 is 12 residues long. Trimming shortened V by 6 bases and J by 3 bases, and 9 bases separated the two germline ends. CDR3 nucleotide sequence: TGTGCCAGCAGCCTACAGGGCTACGAGCAGTACTTC. As protein: CASSLQGYEQYF.

The rearrangement uses TRBV19 and TRBJ2-3; D is perhaps TRBD2 (6 bases). V was trimmed by 3 bases and J by 6 bases, leaving 19 bases between them. The CDR3 runs 16 residues. Per the germline V gene, CDR1 is LNHDA and CDR2 is SQIVND (reference sequence). The CDR3 loop reads CASSMFSGWSLDTQYF. DNA of the CDR3: TGTGCCAGTAGTATGTTCAGCGGGTGGTCACTGGATACGCAGTATTTT.

The chain is built from TRBV28 and TRBJ2-1; TRBD2 agrees at 9 bases. V lost 7 bases and J lost 3; bases outside the gene matches: 22. The germline gives CDR1 MDHEN, CDR2 SYDVKM. The CDR3 loop spans 20 amino acids. CDR3 nucleotide sequence: TGTGCCAGCAATCCCTGGTCTAGCGGGATTCCCGGAAACAACTACAATGAGCAGTTCTTC. Its protein product is CASNPWSSGIPGNNYNEQFF.

The J gene is TRBJ2-3, the V gene TRBV18; 7 positions match TRBD1. The ends lost 3 bases at V and 4 bases at J; junction bases unmatched: 1. The CDR3 extends over 13 amino acids. CDR1 is KGHSH and CDR2 is LQKENI in the germline V gene. The CDR3 DNA is TGTGCCAGCTCACCCACAGGGGCAGATACGCAGTATTTT. Its protein product is CASSPTGADTQYF.

The rearrangement joins TRBV29-1 to TRBJ2-7; 8 bases map to TRBD1. CDR1 is SQVTM, CDR2 ANQGSEA, per germline. Trimming removed 1 base from V and 2 bases from J; junction bases left unmatched: 7. CDR3 length equals 15 residues. This CDR3 reads CSVEVIGQGPYEQYF. DNA for the CDR3: TGCAGCGTTGAAGTCATCGGACAGGGTCCCTACGAGCAGTACTTC.

DNA of the CDR3: TGCAGCGCTAGACAGGGGGCGCGAGGGAACACTGAAGCTTTCTTT. Residues: CSARQGARGNTEAFF. V gene TRBV29-1 combines with J gene TRBJ1-1; 10 positions agree with TRBD1. The CDR3 loop spans 15 amino acids. The germline gives CDR1 SQVTM, CDR2 ANQGSEA. The V gene end was trimmed by 7 bases and the J gene end by 1 base; junction bases not matched to a gene: 9.

The chain joins TRBV18 to TRBJ1-6; 7 bases are a match to TRBD1. V trimming: 8 bases; J trimming: 8 bases; junction bases outside the gene matches: 9. The CDR3 runs 14 residues. Germline CDR1 KGHSH, CDR2 LQKENI. CDR3 bases: TGTGCCAGCCGTCAGGGGGTTTCGGATTCACCCCTCCACTTT. Translating it yields CASRQGVSDSPLHF.

This chain connects TRBV18 to TRBJ2-2; D is possibly TRBD2 (6 bases). Trimming removed 3 bases from V and 6 bases from J, with 8 bases in between. The germline V gene has CDR1 KGHSH and CDR2 LQKENI. This CDR3 contains 13 residues. The DNA of the CDR3 is TGTGCCAGCTCACCGGGACTCTCCGGGGAGCTGTTTTTT. Protein sequence: CASSPGLSGELFF.

The CDR3 loop reads CASSTRDMGGAEAFF. The CDR3 DNA is TGTGCCAGCAGTACCCGGGATATGGGCGGAGCTGAAGCTTTCTTT. The chain is built from TRBV6-5 and TRBJ1-1; D unclear. Germline CDR1 is MNHEY and CDR2 is SVGAGI. The V end was cut by 5 bases, the J end by 6 bases, with 19 bases between. This CDR3 has 15 residues.

CDR3 DNA sequence: TGTGCCAGCAGCTTAAAGGTCCGGGGAGGGAATTCCGGGGAGCTGTTTTTT. Protein sequence: CASSLKVRGGNSGELFF. The chain links TRBV7-6 to TRBJ2-2, with 7 bases matching TRBD2. Germline values: CDR1 SGHVS, CDR2 FNYEAQ. Losses at the gene ends were 2 bases for V and 6 bases for J; bases not matched to a gene: 12. The CDR3 loop spans 17 amino acids.

Details on this clone: In the same sample, other DNA sequences code for this CDR3. V usage is TRBV29-1 and J usage is TRBJ2-7, with a weak D call TRBD2 (5 bases). This CDR3 is 12 amino acids long. V was clipped by 5 bases and J by 0 bases, with 8 bases between them. Germline V gives CDR1 SQVTM, CDR2 ANQGSEA. As DNA, the CDR3 is TGCAGCGTTTCGGGATCCTCCTACGAGCAGTACTTC. Encoded protein: CSVSGSSYEQYF.

The table lists this clone with a count of one. This chain connects TRBV30 to TRBJ1-2, with TRBD1 identical over 10 bases. Germline V CDR1 and CDR2: GTSNPN, SVGIG (reference sequence). The CDR3 has 13 amino acids. After removal of 1 base from V and 4 bases from J, the junction contained 0 bases not matched to a gene. The CDR3 DNA is TGTGCCTGGAGTGGGGACAGGGGCTATGGCTACACCTTC. Encoded protein: CAWSGDRGYGYTF. The full variable domain, rest sourced from reference TRBV30 and TRBJ1-2, is SQTIHQWPATLVQPVGSPLSLECTVEGTSNPNLYWYRQAAGRGLQLLFYSVGIGQISSEVPQNLSASRPQDRQFILSSKKLLLSDSGFYLCAWSGDRGYGYTFGSGTRLTVV.

This chain connects TRBV7-8 to TRBJ1-1; D not resolved. V lost 1 base and J lost 1, with 10 bases in between. Germline CDR1 is SGHVS and CDR2 is FQNEAQ. CDR3 length: 15 amino acids. The CDR3 loop reads CASSLVPGKNTEAFF. As DNA, the CDR3 is TGTGCCAGCAGCTTAGTACCAGGAAAGAACACTGAAGCTTTCTTT.